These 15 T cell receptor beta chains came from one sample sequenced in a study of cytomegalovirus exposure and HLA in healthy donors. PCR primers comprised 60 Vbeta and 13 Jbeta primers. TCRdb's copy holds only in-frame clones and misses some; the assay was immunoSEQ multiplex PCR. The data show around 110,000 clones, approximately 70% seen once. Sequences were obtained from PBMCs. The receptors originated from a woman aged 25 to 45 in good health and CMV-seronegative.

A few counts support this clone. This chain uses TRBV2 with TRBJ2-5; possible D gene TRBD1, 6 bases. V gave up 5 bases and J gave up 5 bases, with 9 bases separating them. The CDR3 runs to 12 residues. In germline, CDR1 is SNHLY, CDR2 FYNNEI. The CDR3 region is CASSTGLETQYF. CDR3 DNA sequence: TGTGCCAGCAGTACAGGGCTGGAGACCCAGTACTTC.

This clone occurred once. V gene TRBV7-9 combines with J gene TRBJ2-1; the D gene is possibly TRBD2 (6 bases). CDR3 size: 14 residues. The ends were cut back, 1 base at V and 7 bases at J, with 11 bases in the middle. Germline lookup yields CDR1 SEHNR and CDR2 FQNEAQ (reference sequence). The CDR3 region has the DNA TGTGCCAGCAGCTTAGGCCGTGGGGGGAATGAGCAGTTCTTC. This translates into CASSLGRGGNEQFF.

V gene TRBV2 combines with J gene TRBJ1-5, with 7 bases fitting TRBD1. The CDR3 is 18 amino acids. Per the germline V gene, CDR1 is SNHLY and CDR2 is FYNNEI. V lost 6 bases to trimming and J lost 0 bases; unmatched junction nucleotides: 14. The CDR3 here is CASRARQGSSDSNQPQHF. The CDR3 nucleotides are TGTGCCAGCAGGGCAAGACAGGGTAGCTCCGATAGCAATCAGCCCCAGCATTTT.

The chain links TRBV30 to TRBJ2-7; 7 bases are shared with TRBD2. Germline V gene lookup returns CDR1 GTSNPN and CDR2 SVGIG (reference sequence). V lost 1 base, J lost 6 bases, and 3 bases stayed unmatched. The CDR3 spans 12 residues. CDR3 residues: CAWSATGGEQYF. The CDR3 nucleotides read TGTGCCTGGAGTGCGACGGGGGGCGAGCAGTACTTC. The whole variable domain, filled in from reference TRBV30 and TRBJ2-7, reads SQTIHQWPATLVQPVGSPLSLECTVEGTSNPNLYWYRQAAGRGLQLLFYSVGIGQISSEVPQNLSASRPQDRQFILSSKKLLLSDSGFYLCAWSATGGEQYFGPGTRLTVT.

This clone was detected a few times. The CDR3 DNA reads as TGTGCCAGCTCACCAATCGACAATGAGCAGTTCTTC. Its translation is CASSPIDNEQFF. The V gene is TRBV18, the J gene TRBJ2-1; D ambiguous. Trimming shortened V by 2 bases and J by 5 bases, and 4 bases separated the two germline ends. The CDR3 is 12 residues long. Germline lookup yields CDR1 KGHSH and CDR2 LQKENI.

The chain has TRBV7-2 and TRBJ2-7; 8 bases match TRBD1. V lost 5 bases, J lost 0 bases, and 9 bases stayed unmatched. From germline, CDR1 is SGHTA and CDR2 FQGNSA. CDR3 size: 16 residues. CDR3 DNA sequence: TGTGCCAGCAGCCCAAGTTCGGGACAGGTCTCCTACGAGCAGTACTTC. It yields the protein CASSPSSGQVSYEQYF.

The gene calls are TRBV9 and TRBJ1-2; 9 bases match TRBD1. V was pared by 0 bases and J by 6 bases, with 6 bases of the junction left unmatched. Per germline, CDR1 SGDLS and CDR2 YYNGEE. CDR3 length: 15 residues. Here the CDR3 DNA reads TGTGCCAGCAGCGTAGATCTGGGACAGGGAGATGGCTACACCTTC. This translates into CASSVDLGQGDGYTF.

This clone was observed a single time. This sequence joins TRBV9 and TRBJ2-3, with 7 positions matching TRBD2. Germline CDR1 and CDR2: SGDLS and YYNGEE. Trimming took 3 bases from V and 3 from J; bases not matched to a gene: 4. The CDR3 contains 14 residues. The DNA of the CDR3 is TGTGCCAGCAGCGCTATCGGGGGGACAGATACGCAGTATTTT. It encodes CASSAIGGTDTQYF.

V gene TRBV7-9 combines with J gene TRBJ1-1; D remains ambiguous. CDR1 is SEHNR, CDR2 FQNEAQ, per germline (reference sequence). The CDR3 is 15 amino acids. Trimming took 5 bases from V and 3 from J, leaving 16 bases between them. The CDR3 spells CASSRPRPRDTEAFF. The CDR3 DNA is TGTGCCAGCAGCCGACCCCGACCTCGGGACACTGAAGCTTTCTTT.

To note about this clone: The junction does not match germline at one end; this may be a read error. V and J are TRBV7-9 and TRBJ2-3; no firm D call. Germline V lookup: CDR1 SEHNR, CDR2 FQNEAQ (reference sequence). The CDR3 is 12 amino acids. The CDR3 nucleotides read TGTTCCAGCAGCTTTAATGTGGATACGCAGTATTTT. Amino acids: CSSSFNVDTQYF.

The CDR3 DNA reads as TGTGCCAGCAGAGAGGACAGGGCGGGGAACATTCAGTACTTC. Its protein is CASREDRAGNIQYF. This chain joins TRBV6-1 and TRBJ2-4, with TRBD1 matching 8 bases. The V gene's germline CDR1 is MNHNS and CDR2 SASEGT. CDR3 length: 14 residues. V trimming: 6 bases; J trimming: 7 bases; junction bases outside the gene matches: 8.

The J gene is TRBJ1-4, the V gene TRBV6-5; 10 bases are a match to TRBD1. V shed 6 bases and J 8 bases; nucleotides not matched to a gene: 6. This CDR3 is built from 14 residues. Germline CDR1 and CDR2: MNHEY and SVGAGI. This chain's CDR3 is CASSEGQGREKLFF. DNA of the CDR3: TGTGCCAGCAGCGAGGGACAGGGGCGCGAAAAACTGTTTTTT.

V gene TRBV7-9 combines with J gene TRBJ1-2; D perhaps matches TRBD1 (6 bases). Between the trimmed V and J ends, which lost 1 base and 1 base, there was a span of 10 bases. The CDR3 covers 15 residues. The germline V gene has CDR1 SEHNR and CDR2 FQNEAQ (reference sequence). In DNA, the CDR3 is TGTGCCAGCAGCTTAGATCGGGACAATAACTATGGCTACACCTTC. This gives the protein CASSLDRDNNYGYTF.

The CDR3, as DNA: TGTGCCAGAAGCTGGACTAGCGGGAGGGCCTACAATGAGCAGTTCTTC. Translated: CARSWTSGRAYNEQFF. The chain joins TRBV5-3 to TRBJ2-1, with 15 bases matching TRBD2. TRBV5-3 is placed among ORFs of uncertain function. The junction had 0 bases not matched to a gene; V was cut back by 3 bases and J by 2 bases. The CDR3 sequence is 16 residues long.

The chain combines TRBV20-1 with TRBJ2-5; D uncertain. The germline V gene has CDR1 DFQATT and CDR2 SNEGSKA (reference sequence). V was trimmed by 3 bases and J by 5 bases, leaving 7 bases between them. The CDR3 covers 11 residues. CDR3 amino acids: CSARWLETQYF. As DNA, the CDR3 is TGCAGTGCTAGGTGGCTTGAGACCCAGTACTTC.